This entry describes one T cell receptor (beta chain). The antigen is not known. Sequence at one end of the junction differs from germline and may be a read error. The library was made from cDNA and included unique molecular identifiers. From around 0.96 to 9.9 million T cells, hundreds of thousands of cDNA molecules were obtained. Using its own MiXCR run on the PCR reads, TCRdb lists one record per CDR3 protein. The table records a few hundred thousand distinct CDR3 sequences, about a third of them present only once. The source of the sample is a study of post-analysis software for immune sequencing data. The wider study: Included among the disease courses, which were recorded for the cohort, were relapsing-remitting, secondary progressive and progressive-relapsing multiple sclerosis. Whole-study results and caveats: Normalized Chao1 diversity in multiple sclerosis patients fell significantly below that of controls. Four or five TRBV segments (TRBV5-6, TRBV5-1 and TRBV20-1 among them) occurred more frequently in patients than in controls.

The CDR3 loop spans 12 amino acids. CDR1 is MNHEY and CDR2 is SVGAGI in the germline V gene. V is TRBV6-5 and J is TRBJ1-2, with D maybe TRBD1 (5 bases). The receptor's source is a girl aged 2 to 17 with multiple sclerosis. The sequencing input was blood. CDR3 amino acids: CACSSRAMGYTF. As DNA, the CDR3 is TGTGCCTGCAGTTCCAGGGCGATGGGCTACACCTTC.